Listed below are T cell receptor beta chains from one sample, sequenced in a study of shared clonotypes between healthy human individuals. Method: immunoSEQ multiplex PCR; TCRdb's copy keeps in-frame clones and lacks some. The sample has fewer than 3 million clones; roughly 90% are singletons. Material for sequencing was naive CD4+ T cells from PBMCs. The source is a man aged 18 to 29 in good health. Some clones in this sample may be carry-over from other donors' samples. CDR3s include the opening cysteine and the closing phenylalanine or tryptophan. Fields, in order: D gene, J gene, clone size, V gene, CDR3 DNA, CDR3 protein. A D gene is named only where the DNA matches it firmly. Clone size, where shown, is once, few, many, or a class for clones that have expanded.

D: NA; J: TRBJ1-4; size: NA; V: TRBV29-1; DNA: TGCAGCGTACAAAGAGAGGGTTTACAACCTAAACTGTTTTTT; CDR3: CSVQREGLQPKLFF
D: NA; J: TRBJ1-3; size: NA; V: TRBV7-2; DNA: TGTGCCAGCAGGAGGGGGACTGGAAACACCATATATTTT; CDR3: CASRRGTGNTIYF
D: NA; J: TRBJ2-6; size: NA; V: TRBV18; DNA: TGTGCCAGCTCGACAGGCTCTGGGGCCAACGTCCTGACTTTC; CDR3: CASSTGSGANVLTF
D: NA; J: TRBJ1-1; size: once; V: TRBV5-5; DNA: TGTGCCAGCAGCAACGCAGCAGGGATCGACACTGAAGCTTTCTTT; CDR3: CASSNAAGIDTEAFF
D: NA; J: TRBJ1-1; size: NA; V: TRBV7-6; DNA: TGTGCCAGCAGTCTGGTAACCAGGAACACTGAAGCTTTCTTT; CDR3: CASSLVTRNTEAFF
D: TRBD1; J: TRBJ2-2; size: NA; V: TRBV5-1; DNA: TGCGCCAGCAGCTTGGAGGGGGCCGGCCTCGGGGAGCTGTTTTTT; CDR3: CASSLEGAGLGELFF
D: TRBD2; J: TRBJ2-1; size: NA; V: TRBV6-6; DNA: TGTGCCAGCAGTTACTCGGCGGGAGGAGTTATTCAGTTCTTC; CDR3: CASSYSAGGVIQFF
D: NA; J: TRBJ2-7; size: NA; V: TRBV6-5; DNA: TGTGCCAGCAGTTACGGGTCCGCGGTGGGATCCTACGAGCAGTACTTC; CDR3: CASSYGSAVGSYEQYF
D: TRBD1; J: TRBJ1-2; size: NA; V: TRBV4-1; DNA: TGCGCCAGCAGCCAAGGACAGGGGTTCTATGGCTACACCTTC; CDR3: CASSQGQGFYGYTF
D: TRBD1; J: TRBJ1-1; size: NA; V: TRBV19; DNA: TGTGCCAGTAGTTCCTACACCGGGACAGGCATGACACAAGCTTTCTTT; CDR3: CASSSYTGTGMTQAFF
D: NA; J: TRBJ2-4; size: NA; V: TRBV7-2; DNA: TGTGCCAGCAGCAACTCAGGAGCCAAAAACATTCAGTACTTC; CDR3: CASSNSGAKNIQYF
D: NA; J: TRBJ1-2; size: NA; V: TRBV7-9; DNA: TGTGCCAGCAGCGAAGCCTGGCAGAGCCTTAACTATGGCTACACCTTC; CDR3: CASSEAWQSLNYGYTF
D: NA; J: TRBJ1-1; size: few; V: TRBV18; DNA: TGTGCCAGCTCACCCCCCACAGGGCTGAACACTGAAGCTTTCTTT; CDR3: CASSPPTGLNTEAFF
D: NA; J: TRBJ1-1; size: NA; V: TRBV19; DNA: TGTGCCAGTAGTCCTCCCCGGGCGGGAGGGGGTTACACTGAAGCTTTCTTT; CDR3: CASSPPRAGGGYTEAFF
D: NA; J: TRBJ2-3; size: NA; V: TRBV18; DNA: TGTGCCAGCTCACCAGCGGACTCACGACGTGCAGATACGCAGTATTTT; CDR3: CASSPADSRRADTQYF
D: NA; J: TRBJ2-1; size: NA; V: TRBV2; DNA: TGTGCCCGGGGCGGGACGAGCTCCTACAATGAGCAGTTCTTC; CDR3: CARGGTSSYNEQFF
D: NA; J: TRBJ2-3; size: NA; V: TRBV4-2; DNA: TGTGCCAGCAGCCAGGGGGGAGGTAGGGCCACAGAGGATACGCAGTATTTT; CDR3: CASSQGGGRATEDTQYF
D: NA; J: TRBJ2-4; size: NA; V: TRBV30; DNA: TGTGCCTGGAGCAAACCCCACGGACTGCCTCAAGGGAACATTCAGTACTTC; CDR3: CAWSKPHGLPQGNIQYF
D: TRBD2; J: TRBJ2-3; size: once; V: TRBV25-1; DNA: TGTGCCAGCAGTGGACTAGCGGGAGTCTCAGATACGCAGTATTTT; CDR3: CASSGLAGVSDTQYF
D: NA; J: TRBJ1-1; size: NA; V: TRBV6-5; DNA: TGTGCCAGCAACACTGGCTCGGGTGACACTGAAGCTTTCTTT; CDR3: CASNTGSGDTEAFF
D: TRBD2; J: TRBJ2-2; size: NA; V: TRBV19; DNA: TGTGCCAGTAGTCCCTTGACTAGCGCGAACACCGGGGAGCTGTTTTTT; CDR3: CASSPLTSANTGELFF
D: NA; J: TRBJ2-1; size: NA; V: TRBV7-3; DNA: TGTGCCAGCAGCCGCACCCCGGGATCCTCCTACAATGAGCAGTTCTTC; CDR3: CASSRTPGSSYNEQFF
D: TRBD1; J: TRBJ1-5; size: NA; V: TRBV18; DNA: TGTGCCAGCTCACCAATAGGGACAGTAAGTCAGCCCCAGCATTTT; CDR3: CASSPIGTVSQPQHF
D: TRBD1; J: TRBJ1-5; size: NA; V: TRBV18; DNA: TGTGCCAGCTCACAGACAGGGGTCGGCAATCAGCCCCAGCATTTT; CDR3: CASSQTGVGNQPQHF
D: NA; J: TRBJ2-7; size: NA; V: TRBV4-1; DNA: TGCGCCAGCAGCCAAGTAGGAAGGACTCCTGGTCCCGAGCAGTACTTC; CDR3: CASSQVGRTPGPEQYF
D: TRBD1; J: TRBJ2-7; size: NA; V: TRBV19; DNA: TGTGCCAGTAGTATCCGGACAGGGGTCCCCTACGAGCAGTACTTC; CDR3: CASSIRTGVPYEQYF